This T cell receptor (beta chain) was found in a study of CD8+ T cells in alopecia areata. Notes on the study in general: For patients receiving tofacitinib, scalp clonality and expanded CD8+ clones among the top 100 significantly decreased. Many expanded lesional clones persisted during tofacitinib (in both scalp and blood). Uncertain still, given a single nonresponder, is whether baseline CD8+ expansion links to response.

As for treatment: oral pan-JAK inhibitor, 5-10 mg twice daily. The CDR3 extends over 16 amino acids. The V segment lost 3 bases and the J segment 8 bases; nucleotides outside the gene matches: 8. Germline loops: CDR1 MGHRA, CDR2 YSYEKL. Extraction of RNA preceded its reverse transcription into cDNA, which served as the sequencing template. Libraries were prepared by immunoSEQ multiplex PCR; TCRdb keeps only in-frame clonotypes and omits some of them. The top ten hold about 16% of the sample, which has 150,000 or so clones, around half seen once. A note on this clone: Its cognate antigen is unknown.

The J gene is TRBJ2-2, the V gene TRBV4-1; 11 bases line up with TRBD2. This clonotype was obtained from a human donor with alopecia areata. The sample here was CD8+ T cells sorted from blood, taken at week 4, from a patient treated with tofacitinib. The CDR3 loop reads CASSQRLAGPWGELFF. CDR3 nucleotide sequence: TGCGCCAGCAGCCAGAGACTAGCGGGGCCTTGGGGGGAGCTGTTTTTT.